Included here is one T cell receptor beta chain sequence, with context. The data stem from a study of blood T cell repertoires in COVID-19. Across the whole study: Whether acute or convalescent, the COVID-19 samples came from the United States, Italy and Spain. In each case, the material was cDNA or gDNA derived from T cells, B-cell-depleted T cells, or PBMCs.

Authors' data handling: Reference gene primer amplification gave nucleated cell count estimates. Profiled with immunoSEQ multiplex PCR; TCRdb holds only in-frame clones, not every one. The DNA gave D and trimming, while V, J and clone size come from that table. Here the sample spans 210,000 or so clones, 70% to 90% being singletons. The study drew participants aged about 18 to 95 years from under 30 US areas. The V gene's germline CDR1 is LNHNV and CDR2 YYDKDF (reference sequence). CDR3 length: 17 residues. V gave up 2 bases and J gave up 7 bases, with 24 bases separating them. The sequence was collected from a man aged 30-40 years who had recovered from COVID-19. The chain has TRBV15 and TRBJ2-7, with D perhaps TRBD2 (6 bases). The source material was PBMCs or T cells enriched from blood (not recorded which). The CDR3 reads CATSRQLFGGTTREQYF. DNA of the CDR3: TGTGCCACCAGCAGACAACTTTTCGGGGGTACGACGAGGGAGCAGTACTTC.